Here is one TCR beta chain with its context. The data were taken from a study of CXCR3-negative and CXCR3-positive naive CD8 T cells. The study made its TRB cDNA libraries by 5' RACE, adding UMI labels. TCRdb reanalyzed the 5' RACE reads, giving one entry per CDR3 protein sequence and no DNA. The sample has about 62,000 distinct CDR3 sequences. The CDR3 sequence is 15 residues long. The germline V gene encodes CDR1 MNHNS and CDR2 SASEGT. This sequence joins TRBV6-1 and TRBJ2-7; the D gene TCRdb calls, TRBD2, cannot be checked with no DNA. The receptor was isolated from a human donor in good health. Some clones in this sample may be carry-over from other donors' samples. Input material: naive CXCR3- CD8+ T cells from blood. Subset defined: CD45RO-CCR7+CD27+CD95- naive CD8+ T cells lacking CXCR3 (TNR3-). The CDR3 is CASSGKRLSSYEQYF.